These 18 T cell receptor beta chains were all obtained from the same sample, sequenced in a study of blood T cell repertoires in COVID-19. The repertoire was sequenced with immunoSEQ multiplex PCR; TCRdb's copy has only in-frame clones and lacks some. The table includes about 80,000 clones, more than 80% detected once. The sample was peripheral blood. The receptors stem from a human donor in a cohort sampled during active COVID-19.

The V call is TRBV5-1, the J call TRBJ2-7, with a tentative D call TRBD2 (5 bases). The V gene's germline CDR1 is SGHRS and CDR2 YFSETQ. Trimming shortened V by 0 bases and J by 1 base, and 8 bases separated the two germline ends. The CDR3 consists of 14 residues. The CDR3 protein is CASSLDGGSYEQYF. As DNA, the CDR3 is TGCGCCAGCAGCTTGGATGGAGGATCCTACGAGCAGTACTTC.

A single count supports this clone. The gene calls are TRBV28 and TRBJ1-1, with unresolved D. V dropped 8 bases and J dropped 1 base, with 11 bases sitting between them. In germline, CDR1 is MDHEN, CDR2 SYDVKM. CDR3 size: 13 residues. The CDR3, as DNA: TGTGCCAGCCAATTAGCCAGGAACACTGAAGCTTTCTTT. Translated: CASQLARNTEAFF.

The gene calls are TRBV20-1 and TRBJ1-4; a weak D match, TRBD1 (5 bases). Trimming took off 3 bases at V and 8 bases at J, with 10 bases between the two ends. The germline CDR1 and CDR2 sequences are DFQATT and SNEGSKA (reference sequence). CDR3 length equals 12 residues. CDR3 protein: CSASSGGEKLFF. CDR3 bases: TGCAGTGCTAGTTCCGGGGGAGAAAAACTGTTTTTT.

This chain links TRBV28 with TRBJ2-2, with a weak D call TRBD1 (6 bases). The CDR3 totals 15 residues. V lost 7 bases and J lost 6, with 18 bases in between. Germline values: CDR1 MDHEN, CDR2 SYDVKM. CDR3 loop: CASIQGISKAGELFF. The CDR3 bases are TGTGCCAGCATCCAGGGGATTTCAAAAGCCGGGGAGCTGTTTTTT.

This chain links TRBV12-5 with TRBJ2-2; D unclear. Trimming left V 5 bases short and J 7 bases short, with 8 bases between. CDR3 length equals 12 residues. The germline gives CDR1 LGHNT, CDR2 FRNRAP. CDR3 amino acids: CASGRPHGELFF. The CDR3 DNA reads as TGTGCTAGTGGTCGCCCACACGGGGAGCTGTTTTTT.

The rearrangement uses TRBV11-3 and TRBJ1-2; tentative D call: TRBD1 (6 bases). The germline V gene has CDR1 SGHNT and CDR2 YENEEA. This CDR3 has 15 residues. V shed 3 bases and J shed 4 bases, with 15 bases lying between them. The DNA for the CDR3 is TGTGCCAGCAGCTTGGCTAGGGGGATTCCCTATGGCTACACCTTC. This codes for CASSLARGIPYGYTF.

The CDR3 spells CASKSAGNQPQHF. As DNA, the CDR3 is TGTGCCAGCAAGTCAGCGGGCAATCAGCCCCAGCATTTT. This chain uses TRBV2 with TRBJ1-5; no reliable D call. V was shortened by 7 bases and J by 2 bases, with 9 bases between the two germline ends. Germline V CDR1 and CDR2: SNHLY, FYNNEI. There are 13 residues in the CDR3.

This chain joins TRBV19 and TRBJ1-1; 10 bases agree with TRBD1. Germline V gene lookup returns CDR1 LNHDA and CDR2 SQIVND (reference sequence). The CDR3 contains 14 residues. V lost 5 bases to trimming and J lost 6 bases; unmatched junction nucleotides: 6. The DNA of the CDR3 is TGTGCCAGTAGTCGGGGACAGGGGATCCCTGAAGCTTTCTTT. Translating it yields CASSRGQGIPEAFF.

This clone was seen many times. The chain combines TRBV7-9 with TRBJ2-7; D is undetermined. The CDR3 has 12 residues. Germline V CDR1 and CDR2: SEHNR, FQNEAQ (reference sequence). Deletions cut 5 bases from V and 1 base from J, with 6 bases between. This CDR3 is CASSVQSYEQYF. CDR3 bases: TGTGCCAGCAGCGTACAGTCCTACGAGCAGTACTTC.

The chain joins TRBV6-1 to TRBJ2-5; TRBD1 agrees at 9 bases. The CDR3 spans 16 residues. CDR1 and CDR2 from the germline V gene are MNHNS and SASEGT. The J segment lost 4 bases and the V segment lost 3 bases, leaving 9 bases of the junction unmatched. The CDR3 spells CASSEFIADRGETQYF. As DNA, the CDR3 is TGTGCCAGCAGTGAGTTTATCGCGGACAGGGGAGAGACCCAGTACTTC.

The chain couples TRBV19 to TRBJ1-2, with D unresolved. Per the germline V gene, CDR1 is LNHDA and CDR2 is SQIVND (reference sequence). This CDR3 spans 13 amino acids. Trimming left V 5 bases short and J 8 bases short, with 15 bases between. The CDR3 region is CASSVDWELGYTF. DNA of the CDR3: TGTGCCAGTAGTGTGGACTGGGAGCTGGGCTACACCTTC.

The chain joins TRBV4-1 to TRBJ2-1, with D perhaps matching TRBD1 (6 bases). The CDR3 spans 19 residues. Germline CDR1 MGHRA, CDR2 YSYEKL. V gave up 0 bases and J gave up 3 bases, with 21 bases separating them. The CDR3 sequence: CASSQDEVRAGVFYNEQFF. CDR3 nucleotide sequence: TGCGCCAGCAGCCAAGATGAAGTGCGGGCAGGGGTGTTCTACAATGAGCAGTTCTTC.

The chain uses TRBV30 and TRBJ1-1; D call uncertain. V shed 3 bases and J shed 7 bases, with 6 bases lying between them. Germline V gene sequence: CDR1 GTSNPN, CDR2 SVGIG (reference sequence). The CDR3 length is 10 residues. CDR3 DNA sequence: TGTGCCTGGAGCGGACTTGAAGCTTTCTTT. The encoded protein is CAWSGLEAFF.

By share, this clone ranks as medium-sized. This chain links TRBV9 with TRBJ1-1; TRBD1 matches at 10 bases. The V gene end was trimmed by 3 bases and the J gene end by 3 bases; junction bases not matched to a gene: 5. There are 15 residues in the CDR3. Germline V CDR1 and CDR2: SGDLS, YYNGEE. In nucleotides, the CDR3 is TGTGCCAGCAGCGCAACAGGACAGGGGGACACTGAAGCTTTCTTT. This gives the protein CASSATGQGDTEAFF.

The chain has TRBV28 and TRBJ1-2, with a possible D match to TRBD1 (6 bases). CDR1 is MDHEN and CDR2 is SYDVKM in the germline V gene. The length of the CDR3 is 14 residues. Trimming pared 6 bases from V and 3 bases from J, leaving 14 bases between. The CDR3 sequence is CASSIPSGDYGYTF. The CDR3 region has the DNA TGTGCCAGCAGCATCCCATCAGGGGACTATGGCTACACCTTC.

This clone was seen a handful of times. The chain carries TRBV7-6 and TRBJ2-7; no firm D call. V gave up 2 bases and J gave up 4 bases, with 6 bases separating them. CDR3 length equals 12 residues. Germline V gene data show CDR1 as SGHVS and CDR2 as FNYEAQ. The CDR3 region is CASSLNRYEQYF. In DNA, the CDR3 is TGTGCCAGCAGCTTAAACAGATACGAGCAGTACTTC.

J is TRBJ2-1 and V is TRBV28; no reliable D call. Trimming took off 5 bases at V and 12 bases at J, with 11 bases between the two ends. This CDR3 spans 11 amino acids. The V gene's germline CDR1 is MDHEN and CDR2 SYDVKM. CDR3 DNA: TGTGCCAGCAGTCCTCGAACGGGGCAGTTCTTC. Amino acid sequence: CASSPRTGQFF.

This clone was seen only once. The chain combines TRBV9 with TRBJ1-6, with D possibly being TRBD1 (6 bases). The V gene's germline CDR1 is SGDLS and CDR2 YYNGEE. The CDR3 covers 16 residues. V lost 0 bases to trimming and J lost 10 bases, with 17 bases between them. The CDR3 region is CASSVEPNRAESPLHF. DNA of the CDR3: TGTGCCAGCAGCGTAGAGCCGAACAGGGCGGAATCACCCCTCCACTTT.